This TCR beta chain was recorded in a study of shared clonotypes between healthy human individuals. Study summary: Each donor's CD4 naive and CD4 memory cells filled three plates apiece, CD8 naive two, and CD8 memory one.

Assay used: immunoSEQ multiplex PCR; TCRdb lists only in-frame clones, some missing. The sample lists 2 million to 3 million clones; approximately 93% were seen once. The CDR3 runs 16 residues. The germline CDR1 and CDR2 sequences are MNHEY and SVGAGI. V was pared by 4 bases and J by 5 bases, with 6 bases of the junction left unmatched. What was sequenced was naive CD4+ T cells from PBMCs. The sample's subset: CD45RA+ positively selected. The gene calls are TRBV6-5 and TRBJ2-1, with 12 nucleotides matching TRBD2. The TCR originated in a man aged 18 to 30 in good health. Some clones in this sample may be carry-over from other donors' samples. CDR3 DNA sequence: TGTGCCAGCAGTTCGGCTAGCGGGAGGGCTGACAATGAGCAGTTCTTC. It yields the protein CASSSASGRADNEQFF.